The next 14 T cell receptor beta chains were all read from a single sample in a study of shared clonotypes between healthy human individuals. Only CD45RO-negative cells positively selected for CCR7 counted as naive CD8 cells, so terminally differentiated effector memory CD45RA+ cells were excluded. Profiled with immunoSEQ multiplex PCR; TCRdb holds only in-frame clones, not every one. This table has around 560,000 clones, 90% to 95% appearing once. What was sequenced was naive CD8+ T cells sorted from blood. The receptor set was obtained from a woman aged 30 to 39 in good health.

The chain links TRBV9 to TRBJ1-1, with D possibly matching TRBD1 (5 bases). V was shortened by 3 bases and J by 0 bases, with 12 bases between the two germline ends. The V gene's germline CDR1 is SGDLS and CDR2 YYNGEE. The CDR3 is 15 amino acids. This chain's CDR3 is CASSAARGMNTEAFF. CDR3 nucleotide sequence: TGTGCCAGCAGCGCGGCGAGGGGTATGAACACTGAAGCTTTCTTT.

This chain connects TRBV6-4 to TRBJ1-5; D is possibly TRBD1 (5 bases). V lost 7 bases and J lost 0, with 28 bases in between. The CDR3 covers 20 residues. Germline values: CDR1 MRHNA, CDR2 SNTAGT. CDR3 amino acids: CASNLFLIRTFFYSNQPQHF. The CDR3, as DNA: TGTGCCAGCAATCTTTTTCTAATACGGACATTTTTTTATAGCAATCAGCCCCAGCATTTT.

The chain carries TRBV10-3 and TRBJ2-6, with D perhaps matching TRBD1 (5 bases). This CDR3 spans 21 amino acids. The ends were cut back, 3 bases at V and 0 bases at J, with 24 bases in the middle. CDR1 and CDR2 from the germline V gene are ENHRY and SYGVKD. For the CDR3, the DNA is TGTGCCATCAGTGAATTGTATGATAAGGGCAGGGTCTACTCTGGGGCCAACGTCCTGACTTTC. Its translation: CAISELYDKGRVYSGANVLTF.

The chain links TRBV5-6 to TRBJ2-5; 8 bases fit TRBD1. Germline V gene lookup returns CDR1 SGHDT and CDR2 YYEEEE. Trimming removed 2 bases from V and 4 bases from J; junction bases left unmatched: 7. This CDR3 is built from 15 residues. CDR3 DNA sequence: TGTGCCAGCAGCTTAATCAGGGGGCGTCCAGAGACCCAGTACTTC. Translating it yields CASSLIRGRPETQYF.

This chain uses TRBV5-5 with TRBJ2-7, with TRBD1 as a possible D gene (6 bases). CDR3 length: 15 residues. Germline V gene sequence: CDR1 SGHKS, CDR2 YYEKEE (reference sequence). V dropped 4 bases and J dropped 2 bases, with 16 bases sitting between them. The CDR3 sequence is CASSEGVRGTYEQYF. The CDR3 DNA reads TGTGCCAGCAGCGAAGGAGTCAGGGGAACCTACGAGCAGTACTTC.

The chain links TRBV28 to TRBJ2-1; D ambiguous. The CDR3 has 13 residues. Germline V gene lookup returns CDR1 MDHEN and CDR2 SYDVKM. The V gene lost 2 bases and the J gene lost 8 bases, with 10 bases spanning the gap. The CDR3 loop is CASSLDRVDEQFF. Written as DNA, the CDR3 is TGTGCCAGCAGTTTAGATAGGGTCGATGAGCAGTTCTTC.

The chain combines TRBV27 with TRBJ1-1; weak D call: TRBD1 (5 bases). This CDR3 comprises 17 residues. Germline CDR1 is MNHEY and CDR2 is SMNVEV (reference sequence). V was clipped by 0 bases and J by 0 bases, with 14 bases between them. In DNA, the CDR3 is TGTGCCAGCAGTTTATCTAGGCAGGGACCCATGAACACTGAAGCTTTCTTT. It is translated as CASSLSRQGPMNTEAFF.

V and J are TRBV18 and TRBJ2-2; D unresolved. Germline V lookup: CDR1 KGHSH, CDR2 LQKENI. Trimming left V 3 bases short and J 7 bases short, with 6 bases between. This CDR3 has 12 residues. CDR3 DNA: TGTGCCAGCTCACCGGAGAGCGGGGAGCTGTTTTTT. Translating it yields CASSPESGELFF.

The chain couples TRBV28 to TRBJ2-5; possibly TRBD1 for D (5 bases). The J call may not be correct, given that the DNA end is closer to TRBJ2-7. CDR3 size: 14 residues. Germline loops: CDR1 MDHEN, CDR2 SYDVKM. This CDR3 reads CASSRRQNSYEQYF. The CDR3 DNA follows: TGTGCCAGCAGCAGACGACAGAACTCCTACGAGCAGTACTTC.

The chain is built from TRBV5-8 and TRBJ1-2; D might be TRBD1 (5 bases). CDR1 and CDR2 (germline): SGHTS, YDEGEE. V was clipped by 3 bases and J by 4 bases, with 16 bases between them. The CDR3 runs to 15 residues. CDR3 nucleotide sequence: TGTGCCAGCAGCTATACAGGAGTAAGGATCTATGGCTACACCTTC. This gives the protein CASSYTGVRIYGYTF.

With respect to this clone: Germline is not matched at one junction end, which may reflect a read error. This chain uses TRBV5-4 with TRBJ2-7; unclear D gene. The CDR3 runs 14 residues. Germline lookup yields CDR1 SGHNT and CDR2 YYREEE (reference sequence). The CDR3 sequence: CVSSLAPDSYEQYF. The CDR3 DNA reads TGTGTCAGCAGCTTGGCCCCGGACTCCTACGAGCAGTACTTC.

V usage is TRBV27 and J usage is TRBJ2-5; D tentatively reads TRBD1 or TRBD2 (5 bases each). The J call may not be correct, given that the DNA end is closer to TRBJ2-7. The CDR3 length is 13 residues. Germline CDR1 MNHEY, CDR2 SMNVEV (reference sequence). In DNA form, the CDR3 reads TGTGCCAGCAAGGCCGGGACGGGCTACGAGCAGTACTTC. Protein product: CASKAGTGYEQYF.

The chain uses TRBV27 and TRBJ2-7; D might be TRBD2 (6 bases). Trimming pared 2 bases from V and 1 base from J, leaving 12 bases between. This CDR3 comprises 15 residues. Germline CDR1 is MNHEY and CDR2 is SMNVEV (reference sequence). The CDR3 nucleotides are TGTGCCAGCAGTTTAACTCCACGGGAGTCCTACGAGCAGTACTTC. Protein: CASSLTPRESYEQYF.

The chain recombines TRBV21-1 with TRBJ2-7. TRBV21-1 is a pseudogene segment. The CDR3 extends over 15 amino acids. The CDR3 DNA sequence: TGTGCCAGCAGCAAAGTGGGGACCAAGGTTGGCGAGCAGTACTTC. Encoded protein: CASSKVGTKVGEQYF.